The TCR beta chain described here comes from a study of cytomegalovirus exposure and HLA in healthy donors. Broader study findings: Later analysis reportedly placed an Asian-associated ancestry cluster below the approximately 730-donor mean in N-insertions. Researchers reported in a later analysis that a missense DCLRE1C variant was tied to TCR beta V- and J-gene trimming. Most TCR sequences showed up rarely, but some public TCRs showed up in many donors. 16,951 TCR beta sequences were associated with HLA alleles at 0.05 false discovery rate in a later analysis.

V was shortened by 0 bases and J by 0 bases, with 16 bases between the two germline ends. The germline V gene encodes CDR1 SGHDN and CDR2 FVKESK. There are 18 residues in the CDR3. As for this clone: Its target is not known.

Primers included in the PCR were 60 Vbeta and 13 Jbeta primers. Clones were read by immunoSEQ multiplex PCR, and TCRdb kept only the in-frame ones, dropping some. The sample carries over 95,000 clones, about 79% recorded once. V and J are TRBV14 and TRBJ2-3, with D possibly being TRBD1 (6 bases). Sequenced: PBMCs. The sequence was collected from a human donor in good health. CDR3 DNA sequence: TGTGCCAGCAGCCAAGATCTTGGGGGACATGCTAGCACAGATACGCAGTATTTT. Its translation: CASSQDLGGHASTDTQYF. Variable domain in full (rest from reference TRBV14 and TRBJ2-3): EAGVTQFPSHSVIEKGQTVTLRCDPISGHDNLYWYRRVMGKEIKFLLHFVKESKQDESGMPNNRFLAERTGGTYSTLKVQPAELEDSGVYFCASSQDLGGHASTDTQYFGPGTRLTVL.